This T cell receptor beta chain came from a study of T cell changes during pregnancy in multiple sclerosis. There are 14 residues in the CDR3. Germline V gene data show CDR1 as LNHDA and CDR2 as SQIVND (reference sequence). The V end lost 3 bases, the J end lost 0 bases, and 8 bases lay between the germline ends. Profiled with immunoSEQ multiplex PCR; TCRdb holds only in-frame clones, not every one. The sample has some 80,000 clones, approximately 90% seen once. The sample here was peripheral blood, taken in the first trimester of pregnancy. The receptor comes from a female donor with multiple sclerosis, enrolled in a pregnancy study. V is TRBV19 and J is TRBJ1-1, with no clear D. The CDR3 DNA is TGTGCCAGTAGTATTTCCCCTGTGAACACTGAAGCTTTCTTT. Translating gives CASSISPVNTEAFF.